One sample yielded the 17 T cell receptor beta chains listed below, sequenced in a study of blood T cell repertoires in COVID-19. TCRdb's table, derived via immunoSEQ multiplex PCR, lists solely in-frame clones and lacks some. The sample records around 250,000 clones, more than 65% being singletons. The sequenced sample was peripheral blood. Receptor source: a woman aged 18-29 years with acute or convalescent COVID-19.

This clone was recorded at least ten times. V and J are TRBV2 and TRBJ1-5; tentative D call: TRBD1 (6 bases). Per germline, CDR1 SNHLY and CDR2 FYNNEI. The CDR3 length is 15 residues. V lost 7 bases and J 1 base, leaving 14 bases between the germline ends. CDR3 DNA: TGTGCCAGCAATCGCGGGGGGGCGAGCAATCAGCCCCAGCATTTT. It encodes CASNRGGASNQPQHF.

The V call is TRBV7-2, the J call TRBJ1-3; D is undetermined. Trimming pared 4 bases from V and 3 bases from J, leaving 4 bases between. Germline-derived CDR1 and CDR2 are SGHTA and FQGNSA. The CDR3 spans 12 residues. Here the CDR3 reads CASSSLGNTIYF. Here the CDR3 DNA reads TGTGCCAGCAGCTCCCTTGGAAACACCATATATTTT.

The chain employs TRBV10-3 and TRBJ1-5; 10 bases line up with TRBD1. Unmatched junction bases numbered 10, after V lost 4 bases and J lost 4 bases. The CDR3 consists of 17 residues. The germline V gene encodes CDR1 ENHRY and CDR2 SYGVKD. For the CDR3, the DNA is TGTGCCATCAGTGGACATCCGACAGGGGGCGAGAATCAGCCCCAGCATTTT. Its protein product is CAISGHPTGGENQPQHF.

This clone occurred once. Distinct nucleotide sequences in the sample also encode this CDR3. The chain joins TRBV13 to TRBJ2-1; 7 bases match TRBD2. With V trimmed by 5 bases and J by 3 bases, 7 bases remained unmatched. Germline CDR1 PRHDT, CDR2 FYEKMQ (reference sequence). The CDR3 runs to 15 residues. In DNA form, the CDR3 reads TGTGCCAGCAGCCTGCGACTAGCCGACTACAATGAGCAGTTCTTC. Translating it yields CASSLRLADYNEQFF.

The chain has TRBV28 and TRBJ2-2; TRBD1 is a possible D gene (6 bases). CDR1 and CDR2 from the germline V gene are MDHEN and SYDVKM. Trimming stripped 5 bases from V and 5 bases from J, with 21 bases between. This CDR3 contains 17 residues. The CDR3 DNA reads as TGTGCCAGCAGTCCGACCCTTCGGACAGACCAAACCGGGGAGCTGTTTTTT. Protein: CASSPTLRTDQTGELFF.

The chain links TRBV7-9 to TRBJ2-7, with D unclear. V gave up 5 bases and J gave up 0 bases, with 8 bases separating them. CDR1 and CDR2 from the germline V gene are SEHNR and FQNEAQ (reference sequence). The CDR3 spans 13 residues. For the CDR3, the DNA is TGTGCCAGCAGCCCCACTCCCTCCTACGAGCAGTACTTC. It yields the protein CASSPTPSYEQYF.

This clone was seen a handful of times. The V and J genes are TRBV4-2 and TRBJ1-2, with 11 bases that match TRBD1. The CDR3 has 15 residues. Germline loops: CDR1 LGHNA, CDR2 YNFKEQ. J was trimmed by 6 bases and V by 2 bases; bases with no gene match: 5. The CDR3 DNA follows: TGTGCCAGCAGCCAACTAGGACAGGGGGCTAATGGCTACACCTTC. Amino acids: CASSQLGQGANGYTF.

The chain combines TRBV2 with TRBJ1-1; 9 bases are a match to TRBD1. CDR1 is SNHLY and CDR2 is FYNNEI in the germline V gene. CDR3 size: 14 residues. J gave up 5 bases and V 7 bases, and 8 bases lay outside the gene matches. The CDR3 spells CASNGQGLGTEAFF. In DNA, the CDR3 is TGTGCCAGCAATGGACAGGGGTTAGGAACTGAAGCTTTCTTT. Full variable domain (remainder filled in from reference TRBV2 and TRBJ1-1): EPEVTQTPSHQVTQMGQEVILRCVPISNHLYFYWYRQILGQKVEFLVSFYNNEISEKSEIFDDQFSVERPDGSNFTLKIRSTKLEDSAMYFCASNGQGLGTEAFFGQGTRLTVV.

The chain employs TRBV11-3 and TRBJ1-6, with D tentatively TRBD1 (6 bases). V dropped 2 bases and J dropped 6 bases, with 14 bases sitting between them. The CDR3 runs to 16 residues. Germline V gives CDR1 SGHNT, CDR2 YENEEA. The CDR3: CASSLFGGRGNSPLHF. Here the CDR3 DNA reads TGTGCCAGCAGCTTATTCGGGGGGCGAGGTAATTCACCCCTCCACTTT.

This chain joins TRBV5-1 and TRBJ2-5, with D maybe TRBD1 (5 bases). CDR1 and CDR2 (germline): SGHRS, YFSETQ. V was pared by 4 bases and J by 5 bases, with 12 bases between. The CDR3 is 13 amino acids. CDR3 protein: CASSGRVDETQYF. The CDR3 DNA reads TGCGCCAGCAGCGGCAGGGTGGACGAGACCCAGTACTTC.

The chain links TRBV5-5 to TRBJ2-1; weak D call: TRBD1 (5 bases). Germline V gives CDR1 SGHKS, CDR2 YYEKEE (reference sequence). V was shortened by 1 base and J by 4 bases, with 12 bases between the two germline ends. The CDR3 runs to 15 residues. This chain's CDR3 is CASSLNQGIYNEQFF. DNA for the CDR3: TGTGCCAGCAGCTTGAATCAGGGTATATACAATGAGCAGTTCTTC.

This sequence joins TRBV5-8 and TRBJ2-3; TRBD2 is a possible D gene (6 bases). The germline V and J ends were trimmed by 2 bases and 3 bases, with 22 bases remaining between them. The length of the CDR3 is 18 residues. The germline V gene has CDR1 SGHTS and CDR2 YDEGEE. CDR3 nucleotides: TGTGCCAGCAGCTTCGAATGGGGACTTCGGGGCGGGACAGATACGCAGTATTTT. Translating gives CASSFEWGLRGGTDTQYF.

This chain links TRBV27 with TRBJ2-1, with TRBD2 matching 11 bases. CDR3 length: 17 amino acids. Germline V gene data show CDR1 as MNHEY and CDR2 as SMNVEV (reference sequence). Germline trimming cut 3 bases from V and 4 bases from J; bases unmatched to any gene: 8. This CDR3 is CASSFRVTSGAYNEQFF. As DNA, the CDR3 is TGTGCCAGCAGTTTCCGCGTGACTAGCGGGGCTTACAATGAGCAGTTCTTC.

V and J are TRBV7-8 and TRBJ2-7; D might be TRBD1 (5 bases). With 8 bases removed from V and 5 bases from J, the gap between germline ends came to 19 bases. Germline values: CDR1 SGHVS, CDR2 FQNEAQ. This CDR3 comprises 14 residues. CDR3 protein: CASSRTNGIHEQYF. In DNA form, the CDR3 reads TGTGCCAGCTCCCGGACAAATGGGATCCACGAGCAGTACTTC.

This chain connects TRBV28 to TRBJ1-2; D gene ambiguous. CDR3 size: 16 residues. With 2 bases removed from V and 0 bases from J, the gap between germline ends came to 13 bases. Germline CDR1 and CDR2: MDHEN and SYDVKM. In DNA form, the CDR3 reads TGTGCCAGCAGTTTAGTCCAGACTATTACTAACTATGGCTACACCTTC. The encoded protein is CASSLVQTITNYGYTF.

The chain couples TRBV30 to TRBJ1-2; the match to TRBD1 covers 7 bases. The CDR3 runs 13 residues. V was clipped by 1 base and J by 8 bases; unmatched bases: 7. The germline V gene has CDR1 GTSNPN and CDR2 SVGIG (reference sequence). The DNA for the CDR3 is TGTGCCTGGAGTGGACAGGGAATTGGCGGCTACACCTTC. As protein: CAWSGQGIGGYTF.

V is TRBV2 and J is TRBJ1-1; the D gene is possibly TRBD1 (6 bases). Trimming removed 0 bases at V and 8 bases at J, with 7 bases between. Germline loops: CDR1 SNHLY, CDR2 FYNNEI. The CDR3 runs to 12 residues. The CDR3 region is CASSEAGTEAFF. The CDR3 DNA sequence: TGTGCCAGCAGTGAAGCCGGGACAGAAGCTTTCTTT.